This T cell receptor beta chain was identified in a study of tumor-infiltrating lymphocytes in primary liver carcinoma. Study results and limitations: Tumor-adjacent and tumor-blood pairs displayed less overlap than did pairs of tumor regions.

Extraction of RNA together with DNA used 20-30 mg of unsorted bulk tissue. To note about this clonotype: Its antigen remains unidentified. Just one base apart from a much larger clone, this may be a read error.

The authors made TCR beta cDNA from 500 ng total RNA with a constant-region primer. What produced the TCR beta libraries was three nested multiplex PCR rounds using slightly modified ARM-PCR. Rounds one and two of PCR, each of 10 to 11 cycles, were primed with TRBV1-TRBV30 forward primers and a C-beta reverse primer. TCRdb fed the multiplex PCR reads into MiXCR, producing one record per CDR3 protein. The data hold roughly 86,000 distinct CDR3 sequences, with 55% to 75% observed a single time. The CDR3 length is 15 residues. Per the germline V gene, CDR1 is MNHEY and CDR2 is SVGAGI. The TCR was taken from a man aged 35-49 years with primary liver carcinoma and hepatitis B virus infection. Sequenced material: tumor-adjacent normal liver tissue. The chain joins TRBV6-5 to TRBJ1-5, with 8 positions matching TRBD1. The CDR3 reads CASSPTGAPNQPQRF. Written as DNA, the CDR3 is TGTGCCAGCAGCCCGACAGGGGCTCCCAATCAGCCCCAGCGTTTT.